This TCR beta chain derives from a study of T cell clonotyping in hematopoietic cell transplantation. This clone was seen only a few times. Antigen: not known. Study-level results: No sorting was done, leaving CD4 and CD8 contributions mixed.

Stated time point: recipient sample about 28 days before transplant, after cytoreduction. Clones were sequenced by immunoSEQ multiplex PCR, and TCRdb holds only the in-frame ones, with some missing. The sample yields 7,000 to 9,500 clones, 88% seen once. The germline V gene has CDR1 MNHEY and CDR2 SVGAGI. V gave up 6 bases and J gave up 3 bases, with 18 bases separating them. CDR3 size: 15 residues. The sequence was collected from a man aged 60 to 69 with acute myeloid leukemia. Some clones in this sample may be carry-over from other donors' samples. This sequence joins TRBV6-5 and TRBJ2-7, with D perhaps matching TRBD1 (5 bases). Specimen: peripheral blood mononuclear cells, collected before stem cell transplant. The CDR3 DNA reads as TGTGCCAGCAGCCGCGTGGGGCAGGGCCACTACGAGCAGTACTTC. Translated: CASSRVGQGHYEQYF.